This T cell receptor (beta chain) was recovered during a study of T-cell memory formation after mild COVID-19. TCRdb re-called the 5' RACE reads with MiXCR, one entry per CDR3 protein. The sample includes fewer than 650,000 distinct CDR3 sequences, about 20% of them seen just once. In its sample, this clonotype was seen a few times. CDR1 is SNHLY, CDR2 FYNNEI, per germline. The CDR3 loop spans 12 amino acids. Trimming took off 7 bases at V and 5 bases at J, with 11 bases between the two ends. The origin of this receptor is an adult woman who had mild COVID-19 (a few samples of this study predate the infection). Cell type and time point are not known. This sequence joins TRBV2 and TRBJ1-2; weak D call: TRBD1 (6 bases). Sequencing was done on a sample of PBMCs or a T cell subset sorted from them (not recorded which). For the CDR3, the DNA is TGTGCCAGCAAGTTGGACAGTTATGGCTACACCTTC. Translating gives CASKLDSYGYTF.